This TCR beta chain stems from a study of siplizumab effects on memory and regulatory T cells. Looked up from germline, CDR1 is MRHNA and CDR2 is SNTAGT. Trimming cost V 5 bases and J 3 bases; bases outside gene matches: 1. The CDR3 has 13 amino acids. Libraries were prepared by immunoSEQ multiplex PCR; TCRdb keeps only in-frame clonotypes and omits some of them. The sample carries about 100,000 clones, 92% recorded once. Whole-study findings and limits: Naive T cells looked more diverse than memory cells, and they looked like major contributors to the alloresponse. Treatment with siplizumab left mappable alloreactive CD4+ clones averaging approximately 62% Treg-derived, compared with around 26% in controls. With siplizumab, cumulative frequency of CD4+ memory-derived alloreactive sequences dropped significantly. Researchers could not give a naive or memory phenotype to roughly 80-96% of proliferating CD4+ or CD8+ clones.

Turning to this clone: Its antigen is currently unknown.

The source material was Tregs sorted from blood. The sequence was obtained from a human donor in good health. The chain joins TRBV6-4 to TRBJ2-5; TRBD1 matches 9 bases. CDR3 loop: CASSRDREETQYF. CDR3 coding DNA: TGTGCCAGCAGTCGGGACAGGGAAGAGACCCAGTACTTC.